This T cell receptor beta chain is from a study of T cell responses to AZD1222 COVID-19 vaccine. Findings and caveats of the study: As reported, nearly half of all spike-specific TCRs target variant regions that are unmutated. At baseline, seropositivity was found in only a handful of AZD1222 recipients. Dominant at 160-218 and 743-854, vaccine-associated CD4 TCRs also spanned spike. Sampled repertoires all dated from after the peak T cell response.

V was pared by 3 bases and J by 3 bases, with 10 bases between. The CDR3 runs to 14 residues. Germline assignment: CDR1 KGHDR and CDR2 SFDVKD. Assay: immunoSEQ multiplex PCR; the TCRdb copy retains only in-frame clones and omits some. The sample lists 50,000 to 60,000 clones, about 90% occurring once. Comments on this clone: The antigen remains undetermined.

The chain is built from TRBV24-1 and TRBJ1-2, with D perhaps matching TRBD1 (5 bases). This receptor was identified in an adult in good health. Material: peripheral blood, obtained on day 0 of AZD1222 vaccination. The CDR3 is CATSDTGPDYGYTF. CDR3 in DNA: TGTGCCACCAGTGATACAGGCCCGGACTATGGCTACACCTTC.